This T cell receptor beta chain is drawn from a study of blood T cell repertoires in COVID-19. Study overall: Specimens from acute and convalescent COVID-19 originated in the United States, Italy and Spain. The analysed material was cDNA or gDNA that came from T cells, B-cell-depleted T cells, or PBMCs.

Per the original methods: It was from reference gene primer amplification that nucleated cell counts were estimated. TCRdb's table, derived via immunoSEQ multiplex PCR, lists solely in-frame clones and lacks some. V, J and clone size reflect that table, while D and trimming were determined from the DNA. The repertoire holds around 59,000 clones, 85% to 90% seen once, with about 1.4% in the top ten. The CDR3 consists of 14 residues. The germline gives CDR1 MRHNA, CDR2 SNTAGT. V was clipped by 6 bases and J by 3 bases, with 13 bases between them. This chain links TRBV6-4 with TRBJ2-3; the D gene is possibly TRBD1 (5 bases). Sequencing input: peripheral blood. This sequence originates from a man aged 60 to 75 with acute or convalescent COVID-19. The CDR3 DNA reads as TGTGCCAGCAGCCAGGGTCTGGGAACAGATACGCAGTATTTT. It specifies CASSQGLGTDTQYF.